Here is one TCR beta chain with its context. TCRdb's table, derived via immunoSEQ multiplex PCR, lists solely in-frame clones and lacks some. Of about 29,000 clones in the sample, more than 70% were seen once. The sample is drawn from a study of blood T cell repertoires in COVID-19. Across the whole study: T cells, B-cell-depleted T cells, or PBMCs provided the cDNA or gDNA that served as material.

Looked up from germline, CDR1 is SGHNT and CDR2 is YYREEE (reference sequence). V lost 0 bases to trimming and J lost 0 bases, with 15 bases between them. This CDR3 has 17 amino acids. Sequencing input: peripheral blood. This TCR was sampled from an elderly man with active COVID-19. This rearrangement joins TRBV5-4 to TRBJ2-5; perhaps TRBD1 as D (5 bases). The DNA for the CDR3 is TGTGCCAGCAGCTTGGCCGGCAGGGTTTCGTACCAAGAGACCCAGTACTTC. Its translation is CASSLAGRVSYQETQYF.